Listed below are T cell receptor beta chains from one sample, sequenced in a study of blood T cell repertoires in COVID-19. Method: immunoSEQ multiplex PCR; TCRdb's copy keeps in-frame clones and lacks some. The sample includes some 120,000 clones, less than 75% seen only once; the top ten take more than 0.65%. The sequencing sample was made of peripheral blood. The receptors originated from a human donor with acute or convalescent COVID-19. The donor label of this sample is uncertain. The CDR3 runs from the conserved cysteine through the conserved F or W. A D gene is named only where the DNA matches it firmly. The size entry is marked missing in some rows and otherwise reads once, few, many or a size class.

J gene: TRBJ2-1; V gene: TRBV7-2; D gene: -; clone size: -; CDR3 protein: CASSLGRDKDNEQFF; CDR3 DNA: TGTGCCAGCAGCTTGGGCAGGGATAAGGACAATGAGCAGTTCTTC
J gene: TRBJ1-1; V gene: TRBV7-8; D gene: TRBD1; clone size: -; CDR3 protein: CASSLPRTGPMNTEAFF; CDR3 DNA: TGTGCCAGCAGCTTACCTCGGACAGGGCCAATGAACACTGAAGCTTTCTTT
J gene: TRBJ1-3; V gene: TRBV4-1; D gene: -; clone size: once; CDR3 protein: CASSQDQGASGNTIYF; CDR3 DNA: TGCGCCAGCAGCCAAGATCAAGGGGCGTCCGGAAACACCATATATTTT
J gene: TRBJ1-6; V gene: TRBV18; D gene: -; clone size: -; CDR3 protein: CASSPLPGRYNSPLHF; CDR3 DNA: TGTGCCAGCTCACCCCTCCCGGGTCGATATAATTCACCCCTCCACTTT
J gene: TRBJ1-3; V gene: TRBV9; D gene: -; clone size: -; CDR3 protein: CASSVGTASGNTIYF; CDR3 DNA: TGTGCCAGCAGCGTAGGTACAGCCTCTGGAAACACCATATATTTT
J gene: TRBJ1-5; V gene: TRBV28; D gene: -; clone size: -; CDR3 protein: CAIRDTGGNQPQHF; CDR3 DNA: TGTGCCATACGGGACACCGGGGGCAATCAGCCCCAGCATTTT
J gene: TRBJ2-5; V gene: TRBV18; D gene: TRBD1; clone size: -; CDR3 protein: CASSQWGTGLQETQYF; CDR3 DNA: TGTGCCAGCTCACAGTGGGGGACAGGCCTCCAAGAGACCCAGTACTTC
J gene: TRBJ1-2; V gene: TRBV5-6; D gene: -; clone size: -; CDR3 protein: CASTLGGGGYGYTF; CDR3 DNA: TGTGCCAGCACCCTGGGGGGGGGCGGCTATGGCTACACCTTC
J gene: TRBJ1-2; V gene: TRBV30; D gene: -; clone size: -; CDR3 protein: CAWSRWAGADGYTF; CDR3 DNA: TGTGCCTGGAGTCGGTGGGCGGGGGCAGATGGCTACACCTTC
J gene: TRBJ1-5; V gene: TRBV6-5; D gene: -; clone size: -; CDR3 protein: CASGWTGDQPQHF; CDR3 DNA: TGTGCCAGCGGGTGGACCGGGGATCAGCCCCAGCATTTT
J gene: TRBJ1-5; V gene: TRBV28; D gene: TRBD1; clone size: -; CDR3 protein: CASIQGRGHQPQHF; CDR3 DNA: TGTGCCAGCATCCAGGGCAGGGGGCATCAGCCCCAGCATTTT
J gene: TRBJ2-7; V gene: TRBV30; D gene: TRBD1; clone size: -; CDR3 protein: CAYRRDRPHEQYF; CDR3 DNA: TGTGCCTACCGGAGGGACAGGCCCCACGAGCAGTACTTC
J gene: TRBJ2-5; V gene: TRBV2; D gene: TRBD2; clone size: few; CDR3 protein: CASSEARTSGGRETQYF; CDR3 DNA: TGTGCCAGCAGTGAAGCGCGGACTAGCGGGGGCCGAGAGACCCAGTACTTC
J gene: TRBJ2-3; V gene: TRBV5-1; D gene: -; clone size: -; CDR3 protein: CASSLGDNGASDTQYF; CDR3 DNA: TGCGCCAGCAGCCTGGGGGACAATGGGGCGTCAGATACGCAGTATTTT
J gene: TRBJ2-3; V gene: TRBV3-1/TRBV3-2; D gene: -; clone size: -; CDR3 protein: CASSQDRGATDTQYF; CDR3 DNA: TGTGCCAGCAGCCAAGATCGGGGGGCGACAGATACGCAGTATTTT
J gene: TRBJ1-1; V gene: TRBV6-5; D gene: TRBD1; clone size: -; CDR3 protein: CASSFLGTANTEAFF; CDR3 DNA: TGTGCCAGCAGTTTTCTAGGGACAGCGAACACTGAAGCTTTCTTT
J gene: TRBJ2-7; V gene: TRBV9; D gene: TRBD2; clone size: once; CDR3 protein: CASSVGLAGAYEQYF; CDR3 DNA: TGTGCCAGCAGCGTAGGACTAGCGGGGGCCTACGAGCAGTACTTC
J gene: TRBJ2-5; V gene: TRBV3-1/TRBV3-2; D gene: -; clone size: -; CDR3 protein: CASSQEENNYWNIETQYF; CDR3 DNA: TGTGCCAGCAGCCAAGAGGAGAACAATTATTGGAATATAGAGACCCAGTACTTC
J gene: TRBJ2-3; V gene: TRBV11-2; D gene: -; clone size: -; CDR3 protein: CASSLIAVQRTDTQYF; CDR3 DNA: TGTGCCAGCAGCTTAATCGCGGTCCAACGTACAGATACGCAGTATTTT
J gene: TRBJ1-2; V gene: TRBV6-5; D gene: -; clone size: once; CDR3 protein: CASSYVGRPANYGYTF; CDR3 DNA: TGTGCCAGCAGTTACGTCGGCAGGCCAGCTAACTATGGCTACACCTTC
J gene: TRBJ2-5; V gene: TRBV2; D gene: -; clone size: few; CDR3 protein: CASTSGRETQYF; CDR3 DNA: TGTGCCAGCACATCAGGTCGGGAGACCCAGTACTTC
J gene: TRBJ1-1; V gene: TRBV2; D gene: TRBD1; clone size: many; CDR3 protein: CASRQGPNTEAFF; CDR3 DNA: TGTGCCAGCAGACAGGGGCCGAACACTGAAGCTTTCTTT
J gene: TRBJ1-2; V gene: TRBV5-6; D gene: -; clone size: -; CDR3 protein: CASSRQGNYGYTF; CDR3 DNA: TGTGCCAGCAGCCGCCAGGGGAACTATGGCTACACCTTC
J gene: TRBJ2-3; V gene: TRBV13; D gene: TRBD1; clone size: -; CDR3 protein: CASSPRTGEGWDTQYF; CDR3 DNA: TGTGCCAGCAGCCCGCGGACAGGGGAAGGGTGGGATACGCAGTATTTT
J gene: TRBJ2-3; V gene: TRBV4-1; D gene: TRBD1; clone size: -; CDR3 protein: CASSQADRGQDGTQYF; CDR3 DNA: TGCGCCAGCAGCCAAGCAGACAGGGGGCAAGACGGTACGCAGTATTTT
J gene: TRBJ1-1; V gene: TRBV30; D gene: TRBD1; clone size: few; CDR3 protein: CAWSRAGGETEAFF; CDR3 DNA: TGTGCCTGGAGTAGGGCAGGGGGAGAGACTGAAGCTTTCTTT
J gene: TRBJ2-5; V gene: TRBV4-1; D gene: TRBD2; clone size: -; CDR3 protein: CASRLGTSGGAGQETQYF; CDR3 DNA: TGCGCCAGCAGGCTAGGGACTAGCGGGGGGGCGGGTCAAGAGACCCAGTACTTC
J gene: TRBJ1-5; V gene: TRBV19; D gene: TRBD1; clone size: -; CDR3 protein: CASSPGDSLGQPQHF; CDR3 DNA: TGTGCCAGTAGTCCTGGGGACAGCCTGGGTCAGCCCCAGCATTTT
J gene: TRBJ2-7; V gene: TRBV11-3; D gene: -; clone size: -; CDR3 protein: CASSPPYPADEQYF; CDR3 DNA: TGTGCCAGCAGCCCACCGTATCCGGCGGACGAGCAGTACTTC
J gene: TRBJ1-1; V gene: TRBV6-1; D gene: -; clone size: -; CDR3 protein: CASSEVAGLNTEAFF; CDR3 DNA: TGTGCCAGCAGTGAAGTGGCAGGGCTGAACACTGAAGCTTTCTTT
J gene: TRBJ1-1; V gene: TRBV27; D gene: -; clone size: few; CDR3 protein: CASSFRGRGMTNTEAFF; CDR3 DNA: TGTGCCAGCAGTTTCCGTGGCAGGGGAATGACTAACACTGAAGCTTTCTTT
J gene: TRBJ1-6; V gene: TRBV30; D gene: -; clone size: -; CDR3 protein: CAWRRTEGPLHF; CDR3 DNA: TGTGCCTGGAGGAGGACAGAAGGACCCCTCCACTTT
J gene: TRBJ1-4; V gene: TRBV7-8; D gene: -; clone size: -; CDR3 protein: CASSSRGGGTNEKLFF; CDR3 DNA: TGTGCCAGCAGCTCAAGGGGCGGGGGAACTAATGAAAAACTGTTTTTT
J gene: TRBJ2-3; V gene: TRBV7-9; D gene: -; clone size: -; CDR3 protein: CASSLGARTDTQYF; CDR3 DNA: TGTGCCAGCAGCTTAGGGGCTCGCACAGATACGCAGTATTTT
J gene: TRBJ1-1; V gene: TRBV9; D gene: -; clone size: -; CDR3 protein: CASSVVSRLNTEAFF; CDR3 DNA: TGTGCCAGCAGCGTAGTTAGCAGATTGAACACTGAAGCTTTCTTT
J gene: TRBJ1-2; V gene: TRBV18; D gene: -; clone size: few; CDR3 protein: CASSPQDSPYGYTF; CDR3 DNA: TGTGCCAGCTCCCCGCAGGACAGTCCCTATGGCTACACCTTC
J gene: TRBJ1-4; V gene: TRBV5-1; D gene: -; clone size: -; CDR3 protein: CASSPGRGTNEKLFF; CDR3 DNA: TGCGCCAGCAGCCCCGGTAGGGGCACTAATGAAAAACTGTTTTTT
J gene: TRBJ1-3; V gene: TRBV24-1; D gene: TRBD1; clone size: once; CDR3 protein: CATSALDRGNGNTIYF; CDR3 DNA: TGTGCCACCAGTGCCCTCGACAGGGGGAATGGAAACACCATATATTTT
J gene: TRBJ1-1; V gene: TRBV5-1; D gene: TRBD1; clone size: -; CDR3 protein: CASSRQGAAGYTEAFF; CDR3 DNA: TGCGCCAGCAGCCGACAGGGTGCAGCAGGGTACACTGAAGCTTTCTTT
J gene: TRBJ1-5; V gene: TRBV7-9; D gene: -; clone size: -; CDR3 protein: CASSLGAGGNQPQHF; CDR3 DNA: TGTGCCAGCAGCTTAGGGGCAGGGGGCAATCAGCCCCAGCATTTT